Below are 16 T cell receptor beta chains sequenced from a single sample in a study of memory CD4+ T cells and cytomegalovirus serostatus (dated by TCRdb to about 2019). Single viable CD3+CD4+CD8-CD45RO+ cells were sorted as memory CD4+ T cells on a FACSAria II. Libraries came from the immunoSEQ multiplex PCR assay. As stored in TCRdb, this immuneACCESS dataset retains in-frame rearrangements with V and J assigned. A fraction of the clones does not appear; measured against another copy, unresolved V genes explain less than half of the discrepancy, and the remainder lacks a known reason. Counted in this sample were 40,000 or so clones; about 73% of them appeared once. The ten biggest clones cover 0.7% to 0.8% of the sample. The sample was memory CD4+ T cells from blood. Receptors originate from an adult in good health and CMV-seronegative.

This clone was detected a few times. V usage is TRBV4-1 and J usage is TRBJ2-5, with D possibly TRBD2 on 5 matching bases. V lost 4 bases and J 5 bases, leaving 8 bases between the germline ends. The CDR3 has 12 amino acids. Germline V gene sequence: CDR1 MGHRA, CDR2 YSYEKL. The CDR3 region has the DNA TGCGCCAGCAGCCTCCCGGGGGAGACCCAGTACTTC. This codes for CASSLPGETQYF.

This clone was observed a handful of times. The V gene is TRBV7-9, the J gene TRBJ1-1, with D perhaps TRBD1 (6 bases). Germline V gene data show CDR1 as SEHNR and CDR2 as FQNEAQ (reference sequence). V lost 5 bases, J lost 4 bases, and 14 bases lay in between. The CDR3 totals 14 residues. In nucleotides, the CDR3 is TGTGCCAGCAGCCGGGAGGGGGTCGGCACTGAAGCTTTCTTT. Encoded protein: CASSREGVGTEAFF.

The chain has TRBV18 and TRBJ2-7; TRBD1 might be the D (6 bases). Trimming stripped 3 bases from V and 0 bases from J, with 12 bases between. The length of the CDR3 is 15 residues. The germline V gene encodes CDR1 KGHSH and CDR2 LQKENI. CDR3 residues: CASSPLQGTSYEQYF. CDR3 bases: TGTGCCAGCTCACCCCTCCAGGGGACCTCCTACGAGCAGTACTTC.

The V and J genes are TRBV11-2 and TRBJ2-7, with 8 bases that match TRBD1. Germline loops: CDR1 SGHAT, CDR2 FQNNGV. The CDR3 has 14 residues. The ends lost 5 bases at V and 6 bases at J; junction bases unmatched: 9. For the CDR3, the DNA is TGTGCCAGCAGCCCCGACAGGGGACGGGGCGAGCAGTACTTC. This gives the protein CASSPDRGRGEQYF.

This chain uses TRBV6-1 with TRBJ1-4; TRBD1 matches 10 bases. The germline CDR1 and CDR2 sequences are MNHNS and SASEGT. This CDR3 has 15 amino acids. J gave up 3 bases and V 6 bases, and 4 bases lay outside the gene matches. Written as DNA, the CDR3 is TGTGCCAGCAGCCCTGGACAGGGGGCTAATGAAAAACTGTTTTTT. This codes for CASSPGQGANEKLFF.

This clone was recorded only once. The V and J genes are TRBV5-1 and TRBJ2-3; 9 nucleotides match TRBD2. Unmatched junction bases numbered 7, after V lost 0 bases and J lost 5 bases. CDR3 length: 16 residues. Germline CDR1 reads SGHRS; CDR2 reads YFSETQ. The CDR3 is CASSLVTAGGEDTQYF. Here the CDR3 DNA reads TGCGCCAGCAGCTTGGTCACAGCGGGGGGAGAAGATACGCAGTATTTT.

The CDR3 region is CASSNSFGETQYF. DNA for the CDR3: TGTGCCAGCAGCAACTCGTTTGGAGAGACCCAGTACTTC. V is TRBV7-9 and J is TRBJ2-5; D gene uncertain. CDR1 is SEHNR and CDR2 is FQNEAQ in the germline V gene (reference sequence). The CDR3 contains 13 residues. V was clipped by 5 bases and J by 4 bases, with 11 bases between them.

The chain is built from TRBV19 and TRBJ1-2; the match to TRBD1 covers 8 bases. Germline-derived CDR1 and CDR2 are LNHDA and SQIVND (reference sequence). The V segment lost 10 bases and the J segment 8 bases; nucleotides outside the gene matches: 21. The CDR3 runs 16 residues. CDR3 sequence (DNA): TGTGCCACCTTCAACCGCCCCGGGACAGGTACCGAGGGCTACACCTTC. Translating it yields CATFNRPGTGTEGYTF.

V usage is TRBV11-2 and J usage is TRBJ2-5; 12 bases line up with TRBD2. The CDR3 loop spans 14 amino acids. Looked up from germline, CDR1 is SGHAT and CDR2 is FQNNGV. V gave up 5 bases and J gave up 5 bases; unmatched junction bases: 3. CDR3 sequence reads: CASSVLAGGETQYF. The CDR3 DNA sequence: TGTGCCAGCAGCGTACTAGCGGGAGGTGAGACCCAGTACTTC. Using reference TRBV11-2 and TRBJ2-5 for the parts outside the CDR3, the full variable domain is EAGVAQSPRYKIIEKRQSVAFWCNPISGHATLYWYQQILGQGPKLLIQFQNNGVVDDSQLPKDRFSAERLKGVDSTLKIQPAKLEDSAVYLCASSVLAGGETQYFGPGTRLLVL.

The chain has TRBV5-5 and TRBJ1-2, with 8 bases lining up with TRBD1. The germline gives CDR1 SGHKS, CDR2 YYEKEE (reference sequence). This CDR3 region has 15 residues. The J segment lost 2 bases and the V segment lost 2 bases, leaving 5 bases of the junction unmatched. CDR3: CASSLGQGWNYGYTF. CDR3 sequence (DNA): TGTGCCAGCAGCTTAGGACAGGGATGGAACTATGGCTACACCTTC. The entire variable domain, with the rest obtained from reference TRBV5-5 and TRBJ1-2, is as follows: DAGVTQSPTHLIKTRGQQVTLRCSPISGHKSVSWYQQVLGQGPQFIFQYYEKEERGRGNFPDRFSARQFPNYSSELNVNALLLGDSALYLCASSLGQGWNYGYTFGSGTRLTVV.

The chain is built from TRBV30 and TRBJ1-4; TRBD1 matches at 9 bases. The CDR3 has 15 amino acids. Germline CDR1 reads GTSNPN; CDR2 reads SVGIG (reference sequence). With V trimmed by 4 bases and J by 7 bases, 10 bases remained unmatched. DNA for the CDR3: TGTGCCTGGAACCATCCCACAGGGGGCGGTGAAAAACTGTTTTTT. It yields the protein CAWNHPTGGGEKLFF.

The chain couples TRBV2 to TRBJ1-4; D unresolved. The CDR3 spans 13 residues. Trimming took off 9 bases at V and 0 bases at J, with 8 bases between the two ends. Germline V gene lookup returns CDR1 SNHLY and CDR2 FYNNEI. The CDR3 DNA follows: TGTGCCAGAAGGAGTGCAACTAATGAAAAACTGTTTTTT. It codes for CARRSATNEKLFF.

This chain uses TRBV10-3 with TRBJ1-1; D is undetermined. Germline CDR1 and CDR2: ENHRY and SYGVKD. This CDR3 is 14 amino acids long. Trimming cost V 3 bases and J 1 base, with 9 bases left between them. CDR3 bases: TGTGCCATCAGTGAATTACAGAGGAACACTGAAGCTTTCTTT. The encoded protein is CAISELQRNTEAFF.

The rearrangement uses TRBV6-1 and TRBJ1-1, with D perhaps matching TRBD1 (6 bases). The germline CDR1 and CDR2 sequences are MNHNS and SASEGT. The CDR3 runs 13 residues. V shed 7 bases and J shed 3 bases, with 12 bases lying between them. The CDR3 nucleotides read TGTGCCAGCACCGTACAGGGTTACACTGAAGCTTTCTTT. This codes for CASTVQGYTEAFF.

This clone occurred a few times. The chain couples TRBV30 to TRBJ1-1; TRBD1 is a possible D gene (6 bases). V was clipped by 1 base and J by 4 bases, with 10 bases between them. There are 13 residues in the CDR3. In germline, CDR1 is GTSNPN, CDR2 SVGIG (reference sequence). The CDR3 sequence is CAWSGQGFTEAFF. The CDR3 DNA reads TGTGCCTGGAGTGGTCAGGGGTTCACTGAAGCTTTCTTT.

This clone was counted only a few times. This chain connects TRBV11-3 to TRBJ1-6, with D uncertain. Per germline, CDR1 SGHNT and CDR2 YENEEA. The CDR3 runs to 14 residues. V was trimmed by 3 bases and J by 7 bases, leaving 10 bases between them. CDR3 coding DNA: TGTGCCAGCAGCTTCAGTTTCCCAAATTCACCCCTCCACTTT. Its translation is CASSFSFPNSPLHF.